A selection of T cell receptor beta chains follows, all from one sample in a study of blood T cell repertoires in COVID-19. Sequencing was performed with immunoSEQ multiplex PCR; in TCRdb, only in-frame clones are kept and a portion is missing. The table lists 35,000 to 45,000 clones, approximately 90% of them singletons. Specimen: peripheral blood. The source is a human donor in a cohort sampled during active COVID-19. CDR3s leave out the opening cysteine and the closing phenylalanine or tryptophan. The D gene is left open where the match is weak.

TRBJ1-2 | NA | TRBV30 | AWSVARGVYT
TRBJ2-2 | TRBD2 | TRBV9 | ASSSRRGGTGELF
TRBJ2-2 | NA | TRBV25-1 | ASSDTTNTPGELF
TRBJ1-5 | TRBD1 | TRBV19 | ASSQRRDRGNQPQH
TRBJ2-3 | NA | TRBV29-1 | SVEQQSSTDTQY
TRBJ2-6 | NA | TRBV9 | ASSVGLSSGANVLT
TRBJ1-1 | NA | TRBV4-2 | ASSQEERGTEAF
TRBJ1-4 | NA | TRBV18 | ASSPGRTDEKLF
TRBJ1-6 | NA | TRBV6-5 | ASSLGRGNSPLH
TRBJ1-2 | TRBD1 | TRBV27 | ASREDRGRIYGYT
TRBJ1-1 | NA | TRBV4-1 | ASSQGLLNRDSKGEAF
TRBJ2-2 | TRBD1 | TRBV9 | ASSAGEIPSGTGEAGELF
TRBJ2-2 | NA | TRBV19 | ASSILDSRELF
TRBJ1-5 | TRBD1 | TRBV3-1/TRBV3-2 | ASSQATGGQPQH
TRBJ1-3 | NA | TRBV18 | ASSPRTSGASGNTIY
TRBJ2-3 | TRBD1 | TRBV6-1 | ASSEIGQGADTQY
TRBJ2-1 | NA | TRBV7-9 | ASSLGLAGLDEQF
TRBJ1-2 | NA | TRBV2 | ASSEETLGYGYT
TRBJ2-3 | TRBD2 | TRBV13 | ASSLGRSGGPDTQY
TRBJ1-1 | TRBD1 | TRBV3-1/TRBV3-2 | ASSQEDRMHTEAF
TRBJ2-1 | TRBD2 | TRBV7-8 | ASSLGTSGDYNEQF
TRBJ1-2 | TRBD1 | TRBV6-2/TRBV6-3 | ASSYSGQGDYGYT
TRBJ2-5 | NA | TRBV5-1 | ASSPVRGQRETQY
TRBJ2-1 | NA | TRBV13 | ASSLGLGNEQF
TRBJ2-3 | NA | TRBV30 | AWSVQGGTDTQY
TRBJ2-5 | TRBD1 | TRBV2 | ASDRVQETQY
TRBJ1-2 | NA | TRBV5-6 | ASSLGRAYGYT
TRBJ2-1 | NA | TRBV3-1/TRBV3-2 | ASSQDFSSYNEQF
TRBJ1-3 | NA | TRBV5-8 | ASSVAVSGNTIY